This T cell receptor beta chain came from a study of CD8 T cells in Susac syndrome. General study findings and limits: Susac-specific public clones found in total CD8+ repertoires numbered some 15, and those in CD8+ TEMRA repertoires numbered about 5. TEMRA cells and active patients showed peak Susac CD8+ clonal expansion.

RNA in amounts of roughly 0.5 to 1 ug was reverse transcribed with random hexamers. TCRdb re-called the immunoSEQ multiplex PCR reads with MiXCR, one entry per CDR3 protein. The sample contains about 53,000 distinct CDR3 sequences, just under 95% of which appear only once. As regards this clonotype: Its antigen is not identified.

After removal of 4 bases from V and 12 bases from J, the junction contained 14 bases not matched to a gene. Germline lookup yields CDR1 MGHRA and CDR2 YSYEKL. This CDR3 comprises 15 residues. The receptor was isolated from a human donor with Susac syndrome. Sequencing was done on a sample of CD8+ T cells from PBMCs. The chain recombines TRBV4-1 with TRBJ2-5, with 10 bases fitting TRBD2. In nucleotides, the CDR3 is TGCGCCAGCAGCCTCTACGAGCGGGGGGGCGAAATCGAGTACTTC. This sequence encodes CASSLYERGGEIEYF.